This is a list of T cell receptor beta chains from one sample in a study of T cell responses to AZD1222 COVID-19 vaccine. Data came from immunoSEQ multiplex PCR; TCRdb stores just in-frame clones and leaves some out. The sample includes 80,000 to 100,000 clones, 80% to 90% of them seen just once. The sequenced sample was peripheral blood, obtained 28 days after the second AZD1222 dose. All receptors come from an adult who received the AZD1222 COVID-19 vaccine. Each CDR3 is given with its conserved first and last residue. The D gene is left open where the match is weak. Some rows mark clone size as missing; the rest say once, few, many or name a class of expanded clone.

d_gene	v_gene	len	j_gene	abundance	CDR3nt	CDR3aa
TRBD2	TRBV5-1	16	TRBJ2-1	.	TGCGCCAGCAGCCCTTTGACTAGCGGGGGTCACAATGAGCAGTTCTTC	CASSPLTSGGHNEQFF
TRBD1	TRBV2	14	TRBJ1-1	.	TGTGCCAGCAGGTGGGACAGATCGAACACTGAAGCTTTCTTT	CASRWDRSNTEAFF
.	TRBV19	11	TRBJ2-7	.	TGTGCCAGTAGTTTCCGGGAGGAGCAGTACTTC	CASSFREEQYF
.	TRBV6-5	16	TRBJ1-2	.	TGTGCCAGCAGTTACTCTTTTTCAGGGGAGACCGATGGCTACACCTTC	CASSYSFSGETDGYTF
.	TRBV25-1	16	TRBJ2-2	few	TGTGCCAGCAGTGAATATGGTACAACGAACACCGGGGAGCTGTTTTTT	CASSEYGTTNTGELFF
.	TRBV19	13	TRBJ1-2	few	TGTGCCAGTAGTATAGGCGGCAGCTATGGCTACACCTTC	CASSIGGSYGYTF
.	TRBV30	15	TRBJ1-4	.	TGTGCCTGGAGAGACCGGGGCAGGGCCGATGAAAAACTGTTTTTT	CAWRDRGRADEKLFF
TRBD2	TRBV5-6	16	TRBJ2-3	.	TGTGCCAGCAGCTTCATCAATAGCGGGGGAACAGATACGCAGTATTTT	CASSFINSGGTDTQYF
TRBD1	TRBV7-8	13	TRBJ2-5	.	TGTGCCAGCAGCTCGGGACAGCAAGAGACCCAGTACTTC	CASSSGQQETQYF
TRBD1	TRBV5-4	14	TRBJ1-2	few	TGTGCCAGCAGCTTGGGACAGGGGTTCTATGGCTACACCTTC	CASSLGQGFYGYTF
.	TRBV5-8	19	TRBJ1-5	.	TGTGCCAGCAGCTTTGGGACTACGTTGTTAAGTAAGGAAAATCAGCCCCAGCATTTT	CASSFGTTLLSKENQPQHF
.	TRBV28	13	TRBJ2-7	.	TGTGCAGCGAGCTCTAGGGGGAGCTACGAGCAGTACTTC	CAASSRGSYEQYF
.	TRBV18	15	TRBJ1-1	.	TGTGCCAGCTCACTTCTCGGGGGGACGAACACTGAAGCTTTCTTT	CASSLLGGTNTEAFF
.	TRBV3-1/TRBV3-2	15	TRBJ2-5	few	TGTGCCAGCAGCCCCTCGGGACGGGACCAAGAGACCCAGTACTTC	CASSPSGRDQETQYF
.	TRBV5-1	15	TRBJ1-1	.	TGCGCCAGCAGCTTGAGGGAGGGGGGCAACACTGAAGCTTTCTTT	CASSLREGGNTEAFF
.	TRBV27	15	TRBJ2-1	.	TGTGCCAGCAGTTTATCGGGAAGCCGCCACAATGAGCAGTTCTTC	CASSLSGSRHNEQFF
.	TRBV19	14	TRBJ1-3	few	TGTGCCAGTAGTTTCGGAAGCTCTGGAAACACCATATATTTT	CASSFGSSGNTIYF
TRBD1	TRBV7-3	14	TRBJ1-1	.	TGTGCCAGCAGCCCAGACAGGGGTGAGTCTGAAGCTTTCTTT	CASSPDRGESEAFF
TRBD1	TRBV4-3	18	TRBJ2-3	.	TGCGCCAGCAGCCGCACCGGGACAGGGGGCTCGAGCACAGATACGCAGTATTTT	CASSRTGTGGSSTDTQYF
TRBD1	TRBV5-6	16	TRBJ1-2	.	TGTGCCAGCAGCGGGATAGGGACAGCAGTTGAGTATGGCTACACCTTC	CASSGIGTAVEYGYTF
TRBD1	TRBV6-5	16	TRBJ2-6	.	TGTGCCAGCAGTTACGGGACAGGGAGCGGGGCCAACGTCCTGACTTTC	CASSYGTGSGANVLTF
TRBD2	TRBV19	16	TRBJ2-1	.	TGTGCCAGTAGTAGAGCTAGCGGGGTCTCCTACAATGAGCAGTTCTTC	CASSRASGVSYNEQFF
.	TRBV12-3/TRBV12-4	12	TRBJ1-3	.	TGTGCCAGCGCTACCTCTGGAAACACCATATATTTT	CASATSGNTIYF
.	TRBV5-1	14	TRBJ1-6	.	TGCGCCAGCAGCTTGGACAGGGAAAATTCACCCCTCCACTTT	CASSLDRENSPLHF
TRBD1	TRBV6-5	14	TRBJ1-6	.	TGTGCCAGCAGTTACTCGACAGGGGATTCACCCCTCCACTTT	CASSYSTGDSPLHF
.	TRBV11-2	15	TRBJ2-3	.	TGTGCCAGCAGCTTAGCGGGGCCTATGACAGATACGCAGTATTTT	CASSLAGPMTDTQYF
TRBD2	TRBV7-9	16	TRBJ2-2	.	TGTGCCAGCAGCACACTAGCGGGGGGGAACACCGGGGAGCTGTTTTTT	CASSTLAGGNTGELFF
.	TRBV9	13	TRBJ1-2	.	TGTGCCAGCAGCCCTGACGGTAACTATGGCTACACCTTC	CASSPDGNYGYTF
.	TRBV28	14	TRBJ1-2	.	TGTGCCAGCAGTTTATCCGGGGGGCCCTATGGCTACACCTTC	CASSLSGGPYGYTF
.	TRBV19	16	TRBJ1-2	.	TGTGCCAGTAGTGCATGGACAGCCGCCACCAACTATGGCTACACCTTC	CASSAWTAATNYGYTF
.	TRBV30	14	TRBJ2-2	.	TGTGCCTGGAGTGCCAGCGCGAACACCGGGGAGCTGTTTTTT	CAWSASANTGELFF
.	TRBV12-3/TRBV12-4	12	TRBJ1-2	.	TGTGCCAGCAGTTTCGGATCTAATGGCTACACCTTC	CASSFGSNGYTF
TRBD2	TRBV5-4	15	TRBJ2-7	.	TGTGCCAGCAGCCACCGGACTAGCGGGGGCCACGAGCAGTACTTC	CASSHRTSGGHEQYF
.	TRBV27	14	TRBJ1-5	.	TGTGCCAGCAGTTCGTGGGGATTCGACCAGCCCCAGCATTTT	CASSSWGFDQPQHF
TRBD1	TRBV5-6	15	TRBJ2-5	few	TGTGCCAGCAGCAGAAGGACAGGGGCGCAAGAGACCCAGTACTTC	CASSRRTGAQETQYF
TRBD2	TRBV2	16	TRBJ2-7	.	TGTGCCAGCAGTGAGTCGCGGGGGGAATACTCCTACGAGCAGTACTTC	CASSESRGEYSYEQYF